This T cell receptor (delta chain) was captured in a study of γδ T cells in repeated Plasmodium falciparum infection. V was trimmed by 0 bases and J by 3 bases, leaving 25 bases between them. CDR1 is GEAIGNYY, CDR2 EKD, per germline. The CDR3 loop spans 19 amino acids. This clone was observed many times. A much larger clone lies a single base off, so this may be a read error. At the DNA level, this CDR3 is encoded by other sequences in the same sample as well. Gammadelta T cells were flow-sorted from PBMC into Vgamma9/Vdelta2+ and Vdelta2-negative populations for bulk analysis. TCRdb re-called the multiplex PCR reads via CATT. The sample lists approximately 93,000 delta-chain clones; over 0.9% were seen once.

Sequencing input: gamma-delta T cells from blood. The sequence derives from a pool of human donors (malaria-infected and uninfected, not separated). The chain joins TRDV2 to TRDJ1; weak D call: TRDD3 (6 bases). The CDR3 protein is CACDTVVMGDTRLADKLIF. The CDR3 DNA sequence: TGTGCCTGTGACACCGTGGTTATGGGAGATACGCGCCTGGCCGATAAACTCATCTTT.